The 15 T cell receptor beta chains listed next were all sequenced from one sample in a study of blood T cell repertoires in COVID-19. The assay was immunoSEQ multiplex PCR, and TCRdb's table has in-frame clones only and misses some. The data hold some 220,000 clones, with over 75% observed a single time. Sequencing input: peripheral blood. Every receptor here comes from a man aged 45-60 years with COVID-19, enrolled during active disease.

This clone was recorded once. J is TRBJ2-4 and V is TRBV5-1, with 7 bases lining up with TRBD1. The CDR3 consists of 14 residues. V dropped 3 bases and J dropped 9; count of bases not matched to a gene: 9. In germline, CDR1 is SGHRS, CDR2 YFSETQ. The CDR3 DNA is TGCGCCAGCAGCTCAAGACAGGGATGGACCATTCAGTACTTC. Its protein product is CASSSRQGWTIQYF.

This chain uses TRBV6-5 with TRBJ1-5; 7 bases match TRBD1. Germline assignment: CDR1 MNHEY and CDR2 SVGAGI. V trimming: 4 bases; J trimming: 3 bases; junction bases outside the gene matches: 6. The CDR3 totals 15 residues. CDR3 nucleotides: TGTGCCAGCAGTTCCTTCGGGACAGACAATCAGCCCCAGCATTTT. Translation gives CASSSFGTDNQPQHF.

V usage is TRBV4-2 and J usage is TRBJ1-6; 11 nucleotides line up with TRBD1. This CDR3 region has 15 residues. Germline assignment: CDR1 LGHNA and CDR2 YNFKEQ. V shed 4 bases and J 8 bases; nucleotides not matched to a gene: 4. DNA of the CDR3: TGTGCCAGCAGCCGGGGACAGGGGGAGCATTCACCCCTCCACTTT. It translates to CASSRGQGEHSPLHF.

The V gene is TRBV7-3, the J gene TRBJ2-1, with a possible D match to TRBD2 (6 bases). The CDR3 has 16 residues. V was pared by 6 bases and J by 0 bases, with 15 bases between. Looked up from germline, CDR1 is SGHTA and CDR2 is FQGTGA. The CDR3 coding sequence is TGTGCCAGCAGTCTTTATAGCGGTACCTCCTACAATGAGCAGTTCTTC. Translated: CASSLYSGTSYNEQFF. Combining the CDR3 with reference TRBV7-3 and TRBJ2-1 gives the whole variable domain GAGVSQTPSNKVTEKGKYVELRCDPISGHTALYWYRQSLGQGPEFLIYFQGTGAADDSGLPNDRFFAVRPEGSVSTLKIQRTERGDSAVYLCASSLYSGTSYNEQFFGPGTRLTVL.

CDR3 DNA: TGTGCCAGCAGTGAAACACAGATACAAGAGACCCAGTACTTC. This codes for CASSETQIQETQYF. The chain uses TRBV25-1 and TRBJ2-5; D unresolved. This CDR3 is 14 amino acids long. V was clipped by 2 bases and J by 2 bases, with 9 bases between them. Germline V lookup: CDR1 MGHDK, CDR2 SYGVNS.

This clone was seen just once. This CDR3 is CASSPVQGKTYSGANVLTF. CDR3 DNA sequence: TGTGCCAGCTCACCAGTACAGGGTAAGACCTACTCTGGGGCCAACGTCCTGACTTTC. The rearrangement uses TRBV18 and TRBJ2-6, with D perhaps matching TRBD1 (6 bases). Between the trimmed V and J ends, which lost 2 bases and 0 bases, there was a span of 17 bases. The CDR3 extends over 19 amino acids. CDR1 and CDR2 from the germline V gene are KGHSH and LQKENI.

The chain carries TRBV15 and TRBJ1-1, with D uncertain. Germline CDR1 and CDR2: LNHNV and YYDKDF (reference sequence). This CDR3 spans 14 amino acids. The ends were cut back, 0 bases at V and 1 base at J, with 6 bases in the middle. The CDR3 coding sequence is TGTGCCACCAGCAGAGATGCAGGGAACACTGAAGCTTTCTTT. Amino acids: CATSRDAGNTEAFF.

The rearrangement joins TRBV3-1 (or the pseudogene TRBV3-2) to TRBJ2-7; perhaps TRBD1 as D (6 bases). From germline, CDR1 is LGHDT and CDR2 YNNKEL (reference sequence). V lost 0 bases and J lost 6, with 12 bases in between. The CDR3 is 14 amino acids. CDR3 region: CASSQDLQGFEQYF. The CDR3 DNA is TGTGCCAGCAGCCAAGATCTACAGGGTTTCGAGCAGTACTTC.

This clone was seen a few times. The chain combines TRBV30 with TRBJ2-6; 7 nucleotides match TRBD1. V gave up 1 base and J gave up 0 bases; unmatched junction bases: 3. Germline V gene sequence: CDR1 GTSNPN, CDR2 SVGIG (reference sequence). The CDR3 sequence is 16 residues long. The CDR3 sequence: CAWSGTGISGANVLTF. The CDR3 DNA reads as TGTGCCTGGAGTGGGACAGGAATCTCTGGGGCCAACGTCCTGACTTTC.

The CDR3 spells CASSLTPSGGTDTQYF. CDR3 nucleotide sequence: TGTGCCAGCAGCCTAACCCCTAGCGGGGGCACAGATACGCAGTATTTT. This chain links TRBV2 with TRBJ2-3, with 9 bases lining up with TRBD2. The germline V gene has CDR1 SNHLY and CDR2 FYNNEI. The CDR3 loop spans 16 amino acids. The trim removed 6 bases at V and 1 base at J, leaving 8 bases unmatched.

This rearrangement joins TRBV7-9 to TRBJ1-6, with D possibly being TRBD1 (5 bases). Germline-derived CDR1 and CDR2 are SEHNR and FQNEAQ (reference sequence). Trimming pared 5 bases from V and 8 bases from J, leaving 16 bases between. The CDR3 runs to 15 residues. CDR3 bases: TGTGCCAGCAGCAAGGACACGTTGGGTGATTCACCCCTCCACTTT. Translating it yields CASSKDTLGDSPLHF.

The chain recombines TRBV4-1 with TRBJ2-7; D is unresolved. Germline values: CDR1 MGHRA, CDR2 YSYEKL. The CDR3 runs 16 residues. V was trimmed by 4 bases and J by 2 bases, leaving 18 bases between them. DNA for the CDR3: TGCGCCAGCAGCCCAGCGTTAAGGCGAGATACCTACGAGCAGTACTTC. Translation gives CASSPALRRDTYEQYF.

V gene TRBV6-5 combines with J gene TRBJ1-6; D call uncertain. CDR3 size: 15 residues. Per germline, CDR1 MNHEY and CDR2 SVGAGI. Deletions cut 1 base from V and 5 bases from J, with 9 bases between. The CDR3 DNA follows: TGTGCCAGCAGTTACTTTGCGGGCGATAATTCACCCCTCCACTTT. Translation: CASSYFAGDNSPLHF.

The genes are TRBV7-3 and TRBJ2-3; 8 bases match TRBD2. CDR3 length: 14 residues. The germline V gene has CDR1 SGHTA and CDR2 FQGTGA. The trim removed 5 bases at V and 4 bases at J, leaving 5 bases unmatched. This CDR3 is CASSPGLASDTQYF. DNA for the CDR3: TGTGCCAGCAGCCCCGGACTAGCTTCAGATACGCAGTATTTT.

This clone was observed once. The chain is built from TRBV30 and TRBJ1-3; D not certain. The CDR3 spans 14 residues. Trimming left V 2 bases short and J 0 bases short, with 8 bases between. Germline lookup yields CDR1 GTSNPN and CDR2 SVGIG (reference sequence). CDR3 sequence: CAWSLERSGNTIYF. The DNA of the CDR3 is TGTGCCTGGAGTTTAGAGCGCTCTGGAAACACCATATATTTT.